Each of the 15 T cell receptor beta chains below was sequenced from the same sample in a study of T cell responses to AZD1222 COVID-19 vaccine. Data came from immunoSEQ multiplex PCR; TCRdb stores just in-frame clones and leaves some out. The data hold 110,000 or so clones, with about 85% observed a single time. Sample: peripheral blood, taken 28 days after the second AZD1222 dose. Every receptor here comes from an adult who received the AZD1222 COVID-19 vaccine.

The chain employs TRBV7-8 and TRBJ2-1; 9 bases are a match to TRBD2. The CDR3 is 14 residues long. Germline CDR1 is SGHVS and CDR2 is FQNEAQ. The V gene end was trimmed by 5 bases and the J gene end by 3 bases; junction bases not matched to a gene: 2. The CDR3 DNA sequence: TGTGCCAGCAGCCGGCGGGGGGGCTACAATGAGCAGTTCTTC. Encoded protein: CASSRRGGYNEQFF.

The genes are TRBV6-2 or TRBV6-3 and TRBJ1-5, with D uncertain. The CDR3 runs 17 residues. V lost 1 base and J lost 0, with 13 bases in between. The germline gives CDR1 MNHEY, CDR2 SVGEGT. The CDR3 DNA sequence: TGTGCCAGCAGTTACTACTCACAGATAAATAGCAATCAGCCCCAGCATTTT. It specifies CASSYYSQINSNQPQHF.

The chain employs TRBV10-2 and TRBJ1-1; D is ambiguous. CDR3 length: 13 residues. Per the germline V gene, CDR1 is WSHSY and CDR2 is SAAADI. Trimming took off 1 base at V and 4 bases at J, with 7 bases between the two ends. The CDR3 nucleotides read TGCGCCAGCAGTGAGTTTATAGGCACTGAAGCTTTCTTT. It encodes CASSEFIGTEAFF.

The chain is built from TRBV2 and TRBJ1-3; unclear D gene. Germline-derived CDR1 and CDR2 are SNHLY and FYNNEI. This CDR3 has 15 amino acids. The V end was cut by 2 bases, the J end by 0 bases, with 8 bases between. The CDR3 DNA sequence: TGTGCCAGCAGTGAATTAGGGTTCTCTGGAAACACCATATATTTT. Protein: CASSELGFSGNTIYF.

As DNA, the CDR3 is TGTGCCAGCAGTAGCGGGACTACCACTTCTAATGAAAAACTGTTTTTT. The encoded protein is CASSSGTTTSNEKLFF. The chain joins TRBV28 to TRBJ1-4, with D maybe TRBD1 (5 bases). CDR3 length equals 16 residues. V lost 5 bases, J lost 3 bases, and 16 bases lay in between. Looked up from germline, CDR1 is MDHEN and CDR2 is SYDVKM.

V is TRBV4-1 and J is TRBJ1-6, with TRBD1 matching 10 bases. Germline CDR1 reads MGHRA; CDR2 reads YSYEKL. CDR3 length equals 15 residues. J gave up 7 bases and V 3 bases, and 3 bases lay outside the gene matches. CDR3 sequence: CASSQGQGPNSPLHF. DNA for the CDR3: TGCGCCAGCAGCCAGGGACAGGGGCCGAATTCACCCCTCCACTTT.

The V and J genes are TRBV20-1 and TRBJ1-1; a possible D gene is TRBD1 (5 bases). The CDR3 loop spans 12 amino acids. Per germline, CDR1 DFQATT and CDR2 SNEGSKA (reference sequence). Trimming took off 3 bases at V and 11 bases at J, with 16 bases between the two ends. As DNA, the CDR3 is TGCAGTGCTAGTCTTGGGGGGAGTGAGGCTTTCTTT. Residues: CSASLGGSEAFF.

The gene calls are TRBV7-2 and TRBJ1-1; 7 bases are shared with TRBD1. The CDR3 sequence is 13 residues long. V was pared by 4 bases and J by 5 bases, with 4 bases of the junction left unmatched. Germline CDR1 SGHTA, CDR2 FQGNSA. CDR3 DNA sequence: TGTGCCAGCAGCTCCTACAGGGGAACTGAAGCTTTCTTT. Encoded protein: CASSSYRGTEAFF.

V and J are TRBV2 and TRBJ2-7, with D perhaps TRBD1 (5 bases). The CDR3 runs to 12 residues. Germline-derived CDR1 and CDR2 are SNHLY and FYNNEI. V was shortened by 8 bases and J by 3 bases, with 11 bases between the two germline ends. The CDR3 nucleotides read TGTGCCAGCTTTGGGGCCCTCTACGAGCAGTACTTC. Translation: CASFGALYEQYF. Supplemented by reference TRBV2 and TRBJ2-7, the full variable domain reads EPEVTQTPSHQVTQMGQEVILRCVPISNHLYFYWYRQILGQKVEFLVSFYNNEISEKSEIFDDQFSVERPDGSNFTLKIRSTKLEDSAMYFCASFGALYEQYFGPGTRLTVT.

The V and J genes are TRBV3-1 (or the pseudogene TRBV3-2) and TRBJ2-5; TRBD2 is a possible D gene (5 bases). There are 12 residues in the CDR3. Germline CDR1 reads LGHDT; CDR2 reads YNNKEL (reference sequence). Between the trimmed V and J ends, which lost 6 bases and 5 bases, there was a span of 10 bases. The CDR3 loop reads CASSLGVETQYF. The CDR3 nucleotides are TGTGCCAGCAGTCTCGGGGTGGAGACCCAGTACTTC.

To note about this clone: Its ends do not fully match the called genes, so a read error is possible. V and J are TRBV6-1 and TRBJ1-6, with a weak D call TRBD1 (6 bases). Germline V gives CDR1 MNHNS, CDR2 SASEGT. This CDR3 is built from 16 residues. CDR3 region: CASREGQKAWDSPLHF. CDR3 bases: TGTGCCAGCAGGGAAGGACAGAAGGCGTGGGATTCACCCCTCCACTTT.

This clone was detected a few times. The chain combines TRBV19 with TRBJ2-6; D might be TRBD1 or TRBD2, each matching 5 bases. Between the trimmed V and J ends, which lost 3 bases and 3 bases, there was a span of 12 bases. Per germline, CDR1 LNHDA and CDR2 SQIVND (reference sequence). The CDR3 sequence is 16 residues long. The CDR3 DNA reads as TGTGCCAGTAGTATCGACAAGGGGAGTGGGGCCAACGTCCTGACTTTC. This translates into CASSIDKGSGANVLTF.

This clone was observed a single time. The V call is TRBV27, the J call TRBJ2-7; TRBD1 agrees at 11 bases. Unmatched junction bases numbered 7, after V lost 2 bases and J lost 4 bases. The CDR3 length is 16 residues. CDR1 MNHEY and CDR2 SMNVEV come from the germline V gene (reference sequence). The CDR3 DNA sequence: TGTGCCAGCAGTTTACGGACAGGGGGCGGCTGGTACGAGCAGTACTTC. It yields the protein CASSLRTGGGWYEQYF.

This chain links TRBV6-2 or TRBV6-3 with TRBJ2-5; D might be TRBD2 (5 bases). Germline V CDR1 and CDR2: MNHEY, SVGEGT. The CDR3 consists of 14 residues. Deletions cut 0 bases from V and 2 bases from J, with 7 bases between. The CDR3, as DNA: TGTGCCAGCAGTTACTCCACTAGTCAAGAGACCCAGTACTTC. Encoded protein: CASSYSTSQETQYF.

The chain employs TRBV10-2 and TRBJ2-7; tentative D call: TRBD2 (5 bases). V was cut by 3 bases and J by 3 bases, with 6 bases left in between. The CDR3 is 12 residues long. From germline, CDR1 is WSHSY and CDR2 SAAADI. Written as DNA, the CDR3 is TGCGCCAGCAGTGAAGGGAGCTACGAGCAGTACTTC. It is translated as CASSEGSYEQYF.